The sequence of this T cell receptor (beta chain) was determined in a study of shared clonotypes between healthy human individuals. TCRdb keeps only in-frame clones here, not all; method: immunoSEQ multiplex PCR. The sample contains over a million clones, roughly 70% of which appear only once. The CDR3 runs to 20 residues. This clonotype originated in a man between 18 and 29 years old in good health. The genes are TRBV21-1 and TRBJ2-4; TRBD2 was called by the table and not checked on the DNA. TRBV21-1 corresponds to a pseudogene. The sequenced sample was memory CD4+ T cells sorted from blood. Described subset: CD45RA-negative fraction. The CDR3 DNA is TGTGCCAGCAGCAGGGGACTAGCGGGAGGGCCGAGCGGGTCCAAAAACATTCAGTACTTC. Its translation is CASSRGLAGGPSGSKNIQYF.